This is a list of T cell receptor beta chains from one sample in a study of beta chain features in type 1 diabetes. Repertoires were generated with immunoSEQ multiplex PCR, while TCRdb's copy carries only in-frame clones and drops some. The sample records roughly 400,000 clones, around a tenth being singletons. The sequencing input was central memory CD4+ T cells from blood. Receptors originate from a man aged 25 to 40 with type 1 diabetes. Each CDR3 is given with its conserved first and last residue. Each record gives: V gene, CDR3 length, clone size, J gene, D gene, CDR3 protein, CDR3 DNA. The D gene is left open where the match is weak. Clone size is stated in some rows and not others, as once, few, many or a class when expanded.

TRBV30	22	.	TRBJ2-6	TRBD1	CAWQAPGQGLSWRVSGANVLTF	TGTGCCTGGCAAGCTCCGGGACAGGGTCTTTCTTGGAGAGTTTCTGGGGCCAACGTCCTGACTTTC
TRBV19	13	few	TRBJ1-2	TRBD1	CAISTGAGYGYTF	TGTGCCATATCGACAGGGGCTGGCTATGGCTACACCTTC
TRBV10-3	11	few	TRBJ1-5	.	CASSGSQPQHF	TGTGCCAGCAGTGGGAGTCAGCCCCAGCATTTT
TRBV21-1	19	few	TRBJ1-2	.	CASSKGPGQGHEWDYGYTF	TGTGCCAGCAGCAAAGGTCCGGGACAGGGACATGAATGGGACTATGGCTACACCTTC
TRBV6-4	15	few	TRBJ2-6	.	CASIDRHFGANVLTF	TGTGCCAGCATAGACCGGCACTTTGGGGCCAACGTCCTGACTTTC